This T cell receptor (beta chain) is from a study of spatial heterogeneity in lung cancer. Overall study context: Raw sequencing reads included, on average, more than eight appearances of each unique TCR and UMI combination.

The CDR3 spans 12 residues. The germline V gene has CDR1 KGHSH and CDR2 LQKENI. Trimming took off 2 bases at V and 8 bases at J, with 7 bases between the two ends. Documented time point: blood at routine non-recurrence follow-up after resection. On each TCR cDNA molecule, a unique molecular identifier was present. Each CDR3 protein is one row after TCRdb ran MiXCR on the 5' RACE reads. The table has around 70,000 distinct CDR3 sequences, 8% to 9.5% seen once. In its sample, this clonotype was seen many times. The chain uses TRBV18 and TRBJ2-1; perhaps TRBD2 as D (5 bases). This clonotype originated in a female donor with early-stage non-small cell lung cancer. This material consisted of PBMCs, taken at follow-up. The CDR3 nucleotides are TGTGCCAGCTCACCAACGAGGGATGAGCAGTTCTTC. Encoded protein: CASSPTRDEQFF.